This entry describes one T cell receptor beta chain. No antigen is known for it. These data belong to a study of T cells in Graves' hyperthyroidism and ophthalmopathy. RNA transcripts yielded amplified TCR beta CDR3 regions. A set of HTBI primers served as the primers for a first-round RT-PCR of the TCR CDR3. TCRdb re-called the multiplex PCR reads through MiXCR, storing one row per CDR3 protein. This table holds about 570,000 distinct CDR3 sequences, roughly 46% found once. Broader study findings: The majority of expanded thyroid clonotypes above 0.001 also appeared in blood. The model made its ophthalmopathy prediction, and onset followed a median approximately six months later.

The CDR3 spans 17 residues. Germline V lookup: CDR1 MNHNS, CDR2 SASEGT. Trimming took 5 bases from V and 3 from J; bases not matched to a gene: 9. The sample taken for sequencing was peripheral blood or thyroid tissue (not recorded which). The chain links TRBV6-1 to TRBJ2-5, with TRBD2 identical over 13 bases. The sequence was obtained from an adult woman with Graves' disease, either hyperthyroidism or ophthalmopathy (not recorded which). The CDR3 nucleotides read TGTGCCAGCAGTCCCACCTGGACTAGCGGGAGTAAAGAGACCCAGTACTTC. It is translated as CASSPTWTSGSKETQYF.